The clone carrying this T cell receptor beta chain was found a few times. Its target is unknown. This table comes from immunoSEQ multiplex PCR, and its TCRdb copy is limited to in-frame clones, with some not included. The table shows some 130,000 clones, with 88% occurring only once. The sample comes from a study of T cell responses to AZD1222 COVID-19 vaccine. Study-wide results and caveats: White British people made up most donors, females outnumbered males, and clonal diversity was possibly underestimated. Close to half of spike-specific TCRs reportedly recognize unmutated variant regions. The peak T cell response came first, and repertoires were sampled only after it. Spike-specific TCR breadth and depth were elevated following two AZD1222 doses.

CDR1 MNHEY and CDR2 SMNVEV come from the germline V gene (reference sequence). Trimming cost V 1 base and J 0 bases, with 15 bases left between them. CDR3 length: 17 residues. The sequencing used peripheral blood, collected on day 0 of AZD1222 vaccination. This chain uses TRBV27 with TRBJ1-1, with D possibly TRBD1 on 6 matching bases. This TCR was recovered from an adult in good health. Written as DNA, the CDR3 is TGTGCCAGCAGTTTATTGTTGGGAGGGGGGATGAACACTGAAGCTTTCTTT. Amino acids: CASSLLLGGGMNTEAFF.